The rows below give T cell receptor beta chains drawn from one sample of a study of blood T cell repertoires in COVID-19. The protocol was immunoSEQ multiplex PCR, while the TCRdb copy is restricted to in-frame clones and leaves out a portion. The sample holds 120,000 or so clones; about 88% are singletons and the top ten take roughly 1.4%. What was sequenced was peripheral blood. The receptors come from a human donor in a cohort sampled during active COVID-19. The CDR3 runs from the conserved cysteine through the conserved F or W. D genes are given only for firm matches. Expanded clones are given a class, and other clones once, few, many or no size at all.

TRBV19	TRBD1	.	TRBJ2-7	CASSMDRTKLSYEQYF	TGTGCCAGTAGTATGGACAGGACCAAACTCTCCTACGAGCAGTACTTC
TRBV4-1	.	.	TRBJ2-2	CASRPAGTPEALNTGELFF	TGCGCCAGCAGACCCGCCGGGACTCCTGAAGCGTTGAACACCGGGGAGCTGTTTTTT
TRBV25-1	.	.	TRBJ2-3	CASSGLKKYTDTQYF	TGTGCCAGCTCGGGACTTAAAAAATACACAGATACGCAGTATTTT
TRBV12-3/TRBV12-4	.	.	TRBJ2-2	CASSLQGFGELFF	TGTGCCAGCAGTTTACAGGGGTTCGGGGAGCTGTTTTTT
TRBV10-3	TRBD1	.	TRBJ2-5	CAISEGDRGPETQYF	TGTGCCATCAGTGAGGGGGACAGGGGGCCTGAGACCCAGTACTTC
TRBV10-2	TRBD1	.	TRBJ2-7	CASSEIGQDYEQYF	TGCGCCAGCAGTGAGATAGGACAGGACTACGAGCAGTACTTC
TRBV7-8	.	.	TRBJ2-7	CASSLTATIYEQYF	TGTGCCAGCAGCTTAACGGCTACTATCTACGAGCAGTACTTC
TRBV4-1	TRBD1	once	TRBJ2-7	CASSYAGTAYEQYF	TGCGCCAGCAGCTACGCCGGGACAGCCTACGAGCAGTACTTC
TRBV5-6	.	.	TRBJ2-5	CASSLVQGWETQYF	TGTGCCAGCAGCTTGGTGCAGGGATGGGAGACCCAGTACTTC
TRBV19	TRBD2	.	TRBJ2-7	CASSASGRANEQYF	TGTGCCAGTAGTGCTAGCGGGAGGGCCAACGAGCAGTACTTC
TRBV7-9	.	.	TRBJ2-2	CASSRGQRNGELFF	TGTGCCAGCAGCCGCGGGCAGAGGAACGGGGAGCTGTTTTTT
TRBV12-3/TRBV12-4	.	.	TRBJ2-7	CASSLARIYEQYF	TGTGCCAGCAGTTTAGCCAGAATCTACGAGCAGTACTTC
TRBV5-8	TRBD1	.	TRBJ1-1	CASSPTGVNTEAFF	TGTGCCAGCAGCCCGACAGGGGTGAACACTGAAGCTTTCTTT
TRBV19	TRBD1	.	TRBJ2-7	CASSQGTGGVEQYF	TGTGCCAGTAGCCAGGGGACAGGGGGCGTCGAGCAGTACTTC
TRBV27	.	once	TRBJ1-1	CASRSGDFSEAFF	TGTGCCAGCAGGTCAGGGGATTTCAGTGAAGCTTTCTTT
TRBV15	.	.	TRBJ2-7	CATSPDSGSYEQYF	TGTGCCACCAGTCCCGACTCGGGCTCCTACGAGCAGTACTTC
TRBV11-3	.	.	TRBJ2-1	CASSARTGHSYNEQFF	TGTGCCAGCAGCGCTAGAACAGGACACTCCTACAATGAGCAGTTCTTC
TRBV10-3	TRBD1	.	TRBJ2-2	CAISDPQGALNTGELFF	TGTGCCATCAGTGACCCACAGGGGGCTTTAAACACCGGGGAGCTGTTTTTT
TRBV7-6	TRBD2	.	TRBJ2-5	CASSLVGGGAETQYF	TGTGCCAGCAGCTTAGTCGGGGGGGGCGCGGAGACCCAGTACTTC
TRBV6-6	.	.	TRBJ1-2	CASRPGTLYGYTF	TGTGCCAGCAGGCCCGGGACTTTATATGGCTACACCTTC
TRBV5-1	TRBD2	.	TRBJ2-3	CASSPQGLAASTDTQYF	TGCGCCAGCAGCCCCCAGGGACTAGCGGCTAGCACAGATACGCAGTATTTT
TRBV9	.	.	TRBJ2-2	CASSVGQANTGELFF	TGTGCCAGCAGCGTAGGACAGGCGAACACCGGGGAGCTGTTTTTT
TRBV4-1	TRBD1	.	TRBJ1-1	CASSQAGGSTEAFF	TGCGCCAGCAGCCAAGCAGGGGGAAGTACTGAAGCTTTCTTT
TRBV20-1	TRBD2	.	TRBJ2-1	CSASGLAANNEQFF	TGCAGTGCTAGTGGACTAGCGGCTAACAATGAGCAGTTCTTC
TRBV2	TRBD1	.	TRBJ1-5	CASSERDRTQPRHF	TGTGCCAGCAGTGAAAGGGACAGGACCCAGCCCCGGCATTTT
TRBV5-1	TRBD2	.	TRBJ2-5	CASSRTREETQYF	TGCGCCAGCAGCCGGACTAGGGAGGAGACCCAGTACTTC